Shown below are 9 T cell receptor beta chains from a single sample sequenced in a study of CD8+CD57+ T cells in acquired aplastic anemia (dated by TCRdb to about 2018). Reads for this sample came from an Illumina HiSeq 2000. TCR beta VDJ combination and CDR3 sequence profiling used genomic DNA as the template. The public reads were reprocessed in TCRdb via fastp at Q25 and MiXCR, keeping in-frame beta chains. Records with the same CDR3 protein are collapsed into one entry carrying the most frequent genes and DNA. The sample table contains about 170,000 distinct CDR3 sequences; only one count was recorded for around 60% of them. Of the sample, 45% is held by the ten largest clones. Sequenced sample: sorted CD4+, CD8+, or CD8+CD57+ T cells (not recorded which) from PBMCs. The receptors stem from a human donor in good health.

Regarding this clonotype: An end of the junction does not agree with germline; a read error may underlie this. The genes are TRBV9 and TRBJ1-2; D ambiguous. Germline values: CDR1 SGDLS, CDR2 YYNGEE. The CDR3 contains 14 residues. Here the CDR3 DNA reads TGTGCCAACAGCGTAGGTGGTCAGGACTATGGCTACACCTTC. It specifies CANSVGGQDYGYTF.

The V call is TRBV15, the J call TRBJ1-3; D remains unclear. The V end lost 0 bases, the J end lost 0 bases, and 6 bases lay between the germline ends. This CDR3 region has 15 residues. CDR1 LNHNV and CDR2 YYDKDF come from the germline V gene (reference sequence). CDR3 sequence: CATSRESGSGNTIYF. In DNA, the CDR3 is TGTGCCACCAGCAGAGAGAGTGGCTCTGGAAACACCATATATTTT.

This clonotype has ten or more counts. The CDR3 DNA sequence: TGTGCCAGCAGCTCAGAGCTTTACTCCTACGAGCAGTACTTC. Protein: CASSSELYSYEQYF. This chain joins TRBV7-2 and TRBJ2-7; D unresolved. Germline CDR1 and CDR2: SGHTA and FQGNSA. V lost 4 bases, J lost 0 bases, and 10 bases lay in between. The CDR3 runs to 14 residues.

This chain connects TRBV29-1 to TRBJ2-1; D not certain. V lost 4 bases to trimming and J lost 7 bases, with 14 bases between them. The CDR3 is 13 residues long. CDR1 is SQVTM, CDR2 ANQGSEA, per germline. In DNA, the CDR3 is TGCAGCGTTGTGTTTACGAACGGGAATGAGCAGTTCTTC. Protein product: CSVVFTNGNEQFF.

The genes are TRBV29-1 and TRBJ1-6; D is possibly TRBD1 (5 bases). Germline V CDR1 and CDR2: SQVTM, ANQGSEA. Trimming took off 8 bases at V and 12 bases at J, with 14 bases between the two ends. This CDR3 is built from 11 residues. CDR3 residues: CSSPGRVPLHF. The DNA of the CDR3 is TGCAGCTCACCGGGACGGGTACCCCTCCACTTT.

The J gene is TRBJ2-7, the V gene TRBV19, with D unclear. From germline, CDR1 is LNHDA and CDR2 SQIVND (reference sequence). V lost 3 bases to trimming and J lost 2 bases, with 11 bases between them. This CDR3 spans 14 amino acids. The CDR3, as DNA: TGTGCCAGTAGTATTGCTCTAGTACCCTACGAGCAGTACTTC. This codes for CASSIALVPYEQYF.

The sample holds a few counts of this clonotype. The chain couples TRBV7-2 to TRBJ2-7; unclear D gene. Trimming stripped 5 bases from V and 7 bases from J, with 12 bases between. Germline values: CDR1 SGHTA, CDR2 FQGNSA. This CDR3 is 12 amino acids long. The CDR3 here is CASSALRVEQYF. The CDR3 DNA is TGTGCCAGCAGCGCCTTACGGGTTGAGCAGTACTTC.

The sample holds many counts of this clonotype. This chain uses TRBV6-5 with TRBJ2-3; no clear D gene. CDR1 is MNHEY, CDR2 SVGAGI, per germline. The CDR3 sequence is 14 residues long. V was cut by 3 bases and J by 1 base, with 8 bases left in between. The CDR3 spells CASSYGVGTDTQYF. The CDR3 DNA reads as TGTGCCAGCAGTTATGGGGTTGGCACAGATACGCAGTATTTT.

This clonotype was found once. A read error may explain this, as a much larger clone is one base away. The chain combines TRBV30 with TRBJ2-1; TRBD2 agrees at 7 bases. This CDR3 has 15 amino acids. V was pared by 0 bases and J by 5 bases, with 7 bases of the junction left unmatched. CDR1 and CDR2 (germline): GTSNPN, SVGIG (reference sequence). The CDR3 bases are TGTGCCTGGAGTGTACGGTGGGAGGGACACAATGAGCAGTTCTTC. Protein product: CAWSVRWEGHNEQFF. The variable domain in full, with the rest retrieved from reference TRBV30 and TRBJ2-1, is SQTIHQWPATLVQPVGSPLSLECTVEGTSNPNLYWYRQAAGRGLQLLFYSVGIGQISSEVPQNLSASRPQDRQFILSSKKLLLSDSGFYLCAWSVRWEGHNEQFFGPGTRLTVL.